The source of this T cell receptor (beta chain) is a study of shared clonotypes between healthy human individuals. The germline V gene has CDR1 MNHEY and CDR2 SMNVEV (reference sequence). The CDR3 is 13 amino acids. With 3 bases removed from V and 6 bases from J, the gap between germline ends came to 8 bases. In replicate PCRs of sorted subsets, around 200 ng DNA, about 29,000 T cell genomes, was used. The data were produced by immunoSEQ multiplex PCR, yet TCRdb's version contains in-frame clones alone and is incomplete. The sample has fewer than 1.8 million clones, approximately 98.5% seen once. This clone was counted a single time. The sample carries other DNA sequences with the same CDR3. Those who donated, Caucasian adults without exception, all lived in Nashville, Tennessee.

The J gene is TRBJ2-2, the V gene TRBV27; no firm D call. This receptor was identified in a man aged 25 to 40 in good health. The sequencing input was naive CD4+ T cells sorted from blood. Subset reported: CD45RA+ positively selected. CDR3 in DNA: TGTGCCAGCAGTTTGGTTACTCCCGGGGAGCTGTTTTTT. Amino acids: CASSLVTPGELFF.